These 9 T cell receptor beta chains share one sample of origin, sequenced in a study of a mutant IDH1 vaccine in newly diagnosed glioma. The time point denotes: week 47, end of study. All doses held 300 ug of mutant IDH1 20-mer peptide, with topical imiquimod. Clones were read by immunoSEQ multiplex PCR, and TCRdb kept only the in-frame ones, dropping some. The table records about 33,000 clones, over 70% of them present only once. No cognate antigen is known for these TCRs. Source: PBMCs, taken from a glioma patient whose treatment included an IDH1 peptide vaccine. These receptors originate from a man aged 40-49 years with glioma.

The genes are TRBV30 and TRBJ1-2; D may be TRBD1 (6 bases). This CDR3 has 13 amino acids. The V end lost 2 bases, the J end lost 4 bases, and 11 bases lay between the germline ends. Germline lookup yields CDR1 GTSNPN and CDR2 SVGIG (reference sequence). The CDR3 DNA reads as TGTGCCTGGAGTTTGGGGGCGATCTATGGCTACACCTTC. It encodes CAWSLGAIYGYTF.

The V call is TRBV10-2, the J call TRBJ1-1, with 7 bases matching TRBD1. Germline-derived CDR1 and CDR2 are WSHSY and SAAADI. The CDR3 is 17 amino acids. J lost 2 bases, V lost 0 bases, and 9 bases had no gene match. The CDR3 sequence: CASSESLRDRVNTEAFF. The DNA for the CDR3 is TGCGCCAGCAGTGAGTCCCTGCGCGACAGGGTAAACACTGAAGCTTTCTTT.

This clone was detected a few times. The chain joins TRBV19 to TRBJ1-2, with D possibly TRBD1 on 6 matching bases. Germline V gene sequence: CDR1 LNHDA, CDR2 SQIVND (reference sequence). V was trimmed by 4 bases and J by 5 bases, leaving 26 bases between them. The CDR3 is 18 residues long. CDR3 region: CASSTPSGGLGPLYGYTF. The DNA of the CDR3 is TGTGCCAGTAGTACCCCCTCTGGGGGGCTTGGCCCCCTTTATGGCTACACCTTC.

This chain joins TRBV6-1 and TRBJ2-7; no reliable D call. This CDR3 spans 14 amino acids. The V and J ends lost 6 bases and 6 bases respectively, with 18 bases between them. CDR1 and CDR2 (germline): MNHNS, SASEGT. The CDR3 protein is CASSLSGVASEQYF. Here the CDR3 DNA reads TGTGCCAGCAGCCTATCTGGTGTGGCTTCCGAGCAGTACTTC.

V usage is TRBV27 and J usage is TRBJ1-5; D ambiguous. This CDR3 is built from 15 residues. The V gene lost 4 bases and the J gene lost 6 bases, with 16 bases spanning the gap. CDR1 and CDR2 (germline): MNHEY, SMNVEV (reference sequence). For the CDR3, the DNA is TGTGCCAGCAGTTCCCAAGGACTCTGGGGTCAGCCCCAGCATTTT. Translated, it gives CASSSQGLWGQPQHF.

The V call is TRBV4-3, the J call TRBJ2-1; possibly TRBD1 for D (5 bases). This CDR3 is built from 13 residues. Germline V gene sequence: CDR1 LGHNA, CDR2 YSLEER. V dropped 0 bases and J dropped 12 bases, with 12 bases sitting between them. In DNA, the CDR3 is TGCGCCAGCAGCCAAGATTCCCGGACAAGGCAGTTCTTC. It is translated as CASSQDSRTRQFF.

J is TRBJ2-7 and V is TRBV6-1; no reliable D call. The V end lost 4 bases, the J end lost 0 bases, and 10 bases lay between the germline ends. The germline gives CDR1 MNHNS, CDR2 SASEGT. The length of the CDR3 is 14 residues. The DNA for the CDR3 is TGTGCCAGCAGTGGGCTCGAGAGCTCCTACGAGCAGTACTTC. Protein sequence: CASSGLESSYEQYF.

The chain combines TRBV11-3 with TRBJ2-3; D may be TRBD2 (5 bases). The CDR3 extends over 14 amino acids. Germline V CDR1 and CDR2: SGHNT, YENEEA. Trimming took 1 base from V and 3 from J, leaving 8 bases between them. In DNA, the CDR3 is TGTGCCAGCAGCTTAGCGACTACGACAGATACGCAGTATTTT. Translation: CASSLATTTDTQYF.

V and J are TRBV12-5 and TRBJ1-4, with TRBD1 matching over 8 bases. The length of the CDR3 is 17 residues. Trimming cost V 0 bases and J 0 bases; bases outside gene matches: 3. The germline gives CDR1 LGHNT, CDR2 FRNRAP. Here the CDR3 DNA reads TGTGCTAGTGGTTTGGTATTACAGGGGGCAACTAATGAAAAACTGTTTTTT. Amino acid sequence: CASGLVLQGATNEKLFF.